The 7 T cell receptor beta chains reported below all come from one sample, sequenced in a study of T cell responses to AZD1222 COVID-19 vaccine. Clones were read by immunoSEQ multiplex PCR, and TCRdb kept only the in-frame ones, dropping some. The table records approximately 170,000 clones, 75% to 90% of them present only once. This specimen was peripheral blood, taken on day 0 of AZD1222 vaccination. Receptors originate from an adult in good health.

The genes are TRBV21-1 and TRBJ2-2; the table calls TRBD2, which could not be checked here. TRBV21-1 is listed as a pseudogene. The CDR3 has 18 residues. DNA of the CDR3: TGTGCCAGCAGCAAAGGGACTAGCGGGGTGAGGAACACCGGGGAGCTGTTTTTT. It yields the protein CASSKGTSGVRNTGELFF.

This chain links TRBV5-5 with TRBJ2-7; D is unresolved. The ends were cut back, 0 bases at V and 3 bases at J, with 13 bases in the middle. The CDR3 loop spans 15 amino acids. Germline values: CDR1 SGHKS, CDR2 YYEKEE (reference sequence). The CDR3 region has the DNA TGTGCCAGCAGCTTGGCAGGTGTCAGTCTCTACGAGCAGTACGTC. Encoded protein: CASSLAGVSLYEQYV.

The V call is TRBV19, the J call TRBJ1-3, with a weak D call TRBD1 (5 bases). Germline V gives CDR1 LNHDA, CDR2 SQIVND (reference sequence). The CDR3 totals 16 residues. Trimming removed 4 bases from V and 0 bases from J, with 13 bases in between. CDR3 in DNA: TGTGCCAGTAGTACCATCGGGGGAAGCTCTGGAAACACCATATATTTT. This encodes CASSTIGGSSGNTIYF.

The J gene is TRBJ2-3, the V gene TRBV5-1; tentative D call: TRBD2 (6 bases). Germline CDR1 reads SGHRS; CDR2 reads YFSETQ. This CDR3 is 17 amino acids long. V was cut by 3 bases and J by 0 bases, with 17 bases left in between. The CDR3: CASSWPIEAGSTDTQYF. CDR3 bases: TGCGCCAGCAGCTGGCCGATAGAGGCGGGAAGCACAGATACGCAGTATTTT.

The chain combines TRBV4-1 with TRBJ2-3, with 14 bases fitting TRBD2. V lost 5 bases, J lost 5 bases, and 6 bases stayed unmatched. The CDR3 has 16 residues. From germline, CDR1 is MGHRA and CDR2 YSYEKL. For the CDR3, the DNA is TGCGCCAGCAGCACCGGACTAGCGGGGGGTGGAGATACGCAGTATTTT. This sequence encodes CASSTGLAGGGDTQYF.

There are a few counts of this clone. V and J are TRBV10-3 and TRBJ1-1; 9 bases line up with TRBD1. This CDR3 comprises 16 residues. Germline assignment: CDR1 ENHRY and CDR2 SYGVKD. The V segment lost 4 bases and the J segment 6 bases; nucleotides outside the gene matches: 12. The CDR3 bases are TGTGCCATCAGTGTTGGGACAGGGATGGTGGAATCTGAAGCTTTCTTT. This codes for CAISVGTGMVESEAFF.

This clone was seen only a few times. This sequence joins TRBV27 and TRBJ2-3; 9 bases match TRBD2. With V trimmed by 5 bases and J by 4 bases, 13 bases remained unmatched. The germline gives CDR1 MNHEY, CDR2 SMNVEV (reference sequence). There are 17 residues in the CDR3. CDR3 amino acids: CASSSRFGGGAPDTQYF. Here the CDR3 DNA reads TGTGCCAGCAGTAGCCGTTTTGGCGGGGGGGCCCCAGATACGCAGTATTTT.